This T cell receptor beta chain was captured by sequencing in a study of early stage breast cancer tumors. Study-level background: Approximately 10-fold was the mean read coverage per sample.

Comment on this clone: The antigen is not known.

CDR1 SGHRS and CDR2 YFSETQ come from the germline V gene. Trimming removed 0 bases from V and 6 bases from J, with 8 bases in between. The CDR3 consists of 13 residues. Repertoires were generated with immunoSEQ multiplex PCR, while TCRdb's copy carries only in-frame clones and drops some. The sample records over 11,000 clones, 70% to 80% being singletons. Study conclusions and caveats: Enriched TCRB sequences shared across patients were mostly commonly generated sequences. Compared with adjacent normal breast tissue, tumors showed roughly 2.4-fold greater T cell density and higher clonality. Comparing each tissue with blood distinguished tumor from normal in most of the 16 patients.

The sample taken for sequencing was normal breast tissue next to the tumor. The gene calls are TRBV5-1 and TRBJ2-3, with D maybe TRBD1 (6 bases). The sequence was obtained from a person between 50 and 60 years old with breast cancer. CDR3 loop: CASSLGQADTQYF. CDR3 sequence (DNA): TGCGCCAGCAGCTTGGGACAGGCCGATACGCAGTATTTT.